The next 28 T cell receptor beta chains were all read from a single sample in a study of radiotherapy plus CTLA-4 blockade in lung cancer (dated by TCRdb to 2016 to 2019). Library preparation used the immunoSEQ multiplex PCR assay. The immuneACCESS repertoire file appears here via TCRdb, limited to in-frame rearrangements. These files lack a portion of the clones; in checked studies, under half of the deficit traces to unresolved V genes, and the cause of the others is not known. The sample table shows about 26,000 clones, and roughly three quarters are seen once. In total, the top ten clones hold 24% of the sample. Sequenced material: peripheral blood, taken from a patient treated with radiotherapy plus ipilimumab. The receptors here all came from a human donor with non-small cell lung cancer that progressed on radiotherapy plus ipilimumab.

This chain connects TRBV9 to TRBJ1-3, with D possibly being TRBD1 (6 bases). Deletions cut 4 bases from V and 2 bases from J, with 16 bases between. CDR3 length: 16 amino acids. Germline V gene lookup returns CDR1 SGDLS and CDR2 YYNGEE. CDR3 bases: TGTGCCAGCAGCAGGGGACAAATTAGTGCTGGAAACACCATATATTTT. The encoded protein is CASSRGQISAGNTIYF. The full variable domain, completed using reference TRBV9 and TRBJ1-3, is DSGVTQTPKHLITATGQRVTLRCSPRSGDLSVYWYQQSLDQGLQFLIQYYNGEERAKGNILERFSAQQFPDLHSELNLSSLELGDSALYFCASSRGQISAGNTIYFGEGSWLTVV.

The chain recombines TRBV9 with TRBJ2-3; no reliable D call. The CDR3 has 13 amino acids. Trimming removed 3 bases from V and 2 bases from J, with 7 bases in between. Germline CDR1 is SGDLS and CDR2 is YYNGEE. The CDR3 sequence: CASSAHNTDTQYF. In DNA form, the CDR3 reads TGTGCCAGCAGCGCGCATAACACAGATACGCAGTATTTT.

The rearrangement links TRBV5-6 to TRBJ2-2; 11 bases fit TRBD1. The CDR3 is 15 residues long. V lost 4 bases to trimming and J lost 6 bases; unmatched junction nucleotides: 5. CDR1 and CDR2 from the germline V gene are SGHDT and YYEEEE. Here the CDR3 DNA reads TGTGCCAGCAGCCTACCGGGACAGGGGGCCGGGGAGCTGTTTTTT. Protein product: CASSLPGQGAGELFF. Filled out from reference TRBV5-6 and TRBJ2-2, the complete variable domain reads DAGVTQSPTHLIKTRGQQVTLRCSPKSGHDTVSWYQQALGQGPQFIFQYYEEEERQRGNFPDRFSGHQFPNYSSELNVNALLLGDSALYLCASSLPGQGAGELFFGEGSRLTVL.

This chain joins TRBV27 and TRBJ1-5, with D perhaps matching TRBD1 (5 bases). CDR1 is MNHEY, CDR2 SMNVEV, per germline (reference sequence). The CDR3 contains 16 residues. Trimming pared 3 bases from V and 2 bases from J, leaving 14 bases between. CDR3 sequence reads: CASSFIRGPGNQPQHF. The CDR3 coding sequence is TGTGCCAGCAGTTTTATCCGGGGCCCCGGCAATCAGCCCCAGCATTTT.

V and J are TRBV4-3 and TRBJ2-3, with 13 bases identical to TRBD2. Germline loops: CDR1 LGHNA, CDR2 YSLEER. CDR3 length equals 17 residues. The J segment lost 3 bases and the V segment lost 4 bases, leaving 7 bases of the junction unmatched. CDR3 nucleotide sequence: TGCGCCAGCAGCCCTAAACTAGCGGGGGGGCCAACAGATACGCAGTATTTT. Protein: CASSPKLAGGPTDTQYF.

The rearrangement links TRBV28 to TRBJ1-1; D remains unclear. This CDR3 spans 11 amino acids. The germline CDR1 and CDR2 sequences are MDHEN and SYDVKM. V was shortened by 8 bases and J by 1 base, with 5 bases between the two germline ends. The CDR3 region is CASGRNTEAFF. In DNA form, the CDR3 reads TGTGCCAGCGGCCGGAACACTGAAGCTTTCTTT.

The genes are TRBV9 and TRBJ2-5, with D tentatively TRBD1 (6 bases). This CDR3 is built from 15 residues. Germline V gene data show CDR1 as SGDLS and CDR2 as YYNGEE. Trimming shortened V by 0 bases and J by 5 bases, and 14 bases separated the two germline ends. In nucleotides, the CDR3 is TGTGCCAGCAGCGTAGGTGGGGGCGGTAGTGAGACCCAGTACTTC. It encodes CASSVGGGGSETQYF. The full variable domain, in which reference TRBV9 and TRBJ2-5 provide the parts outside the CDR3, is DSGVTQTPKHLITATGQRVTLRCSPRSGDLSVYWYQQSLDQGLQFLIQYYNGEERAKGNILERFSAQQFPDLHSELNLSSLELGDSALYFCASSVGGGGSETQYFGPGTRLLVL.

This chain joins TRBV7-2 and TRBJ1-2, with 7 nucleotides matching TRBD1. The CDR3 is 15 amino acids. Germline V CDR1 and CDR2: SGHTA, FQGNSA. The J segment lost 5 bases and the V segment lost 1 base, leaving 7 bases of the junction unmatched. This CDR3 reads CASSLGQGVGYGYTF. DNA for the CDR3: TGTGCCAGCAGCTTAGGGCAGGGGGTAGGGTATGGCTACACCTTC.

The genes are TRBV11-3 and TRBJ1-3; 7 bases match TRBD1. The V gene's germline CDR1 is SGHNT and CDR2 YENEEA. The CDR3 spans 13 residues. J gave up 3 bases and V 6 bases, and 2 bases lay outside the gene matches. CDR3 nucleotides: TGTGCCAGCAGTACAGGGGTTGGAAACACCATATATTTT. This encodes CASSTGVGNTIYF.

The chain combines TRBV6-5 with TRBJ1-3; no clear D. This CDR3 comprises 14 residues. The V gene's germline CDR1 is MNHEY and CDR2 SVGAGI. Deletions cut 4 bases from V and 0 bases from J, with 7 bases between. DNA for the CDR3: TGTGCCAGCAGTTCGACATACTCTGGAAACACCATATATTTT. This codes for CASSSTYSGNTIYF.

This chain joins TRBV19 and TRBJ2-1; weak D call: TRBD1 (6 bases). V lost 3 bases, J lost 5 bases, and 8 bases lay in between. Germline V CDR1 and CDR2: LNHDA, SQIVND (reference sequence). This CDR3 spans 13 amino acids. CDR3 in DNA: TGTGCCAGTAGTATTGGGACAAACAATGAGCAGTTCTTC. Residues: CASSIGTNNEQFF.

The rearrangement joins TRBV18 to TRBJ2-1; the D is unclear. The CDR3 has 14 amino acids. CDR1 and CDR2 from the germline V gene are KGHSH and LQKENI. Trimming pared 3 bases from V and 5 bases from J, leaving 11 bases between. This CDR3 is CASSPEFKNNEQFF. Here the CDR3 DNA reads TGTGCCAGCTCACCGGAGTTTAAGAACAATGAGCAGTTCTTC. Drawing the rest from reference TRBV18 and TRBJ2-1, the complete variable domain is NAGVMQNPRHLVRRRGQEARLRCSPMKGHSHVYWYRQLPEEGLKFMVYLQKENIIDESGMPKERFSAEFPKEGPSILRIQQVVRGDSAAYFCASSPEFKNNEQFFGPGTRLTVL.

This clone was detected only once. The J gene is TRBJ2-3, the V gene TRBV7-2; TRBD1 matches at 8 bases. After removal of 5 bases from V and 6 bases from J, the junction contained 10 bases not matched to a gene. Germline CDR1 reads SGHTA; CDR2 reads FQGNSA. This CDR3 is 15 amino acids long. The CDR3 region is CASSPQGALGDTQYF. In DNA form, the CDR3 reads TGTGCCAGCAGCCCCCAGGGGGCCCTGGGGGATACGCAGTATTTT.

V and J are TRBV5-1 and TRBJ2-1; D is undetermined. Germline CDR1 and CDR2: SGHRS and YFSETQ. Trimming removed 6 bases from V and 3 bases from J, with 10 bases in between. This CDR3 is built from 13 residues. The CDR3 spells CASKSQDYNEQFF. The DNA of the CDR3 is TGCGCCAGCAAAAGTCAGGACTACAATGAGCAGTTCTTC.

The chain joins TRBV9 to TRBJ2-2, with D possibly matching TRBD1 (6 bases). The germline gives CDR1 SGDLS, CDR2 YYNGEE. The germline V and J ends were trimmed by 3 bases and 4 bases, with 10 bases remaining between them. This CDR3 is built from 14 residues. CDR3: CASSAEGGTGELFF. CDR3 DNA sequence: TGTGCCAGCAGCGCAGAAGGGGGCACCGGGGAGCTGTTTTTT.

The chain has TRBV28 and TRBJ1-3; TRBD1 matches at 9 bases. The CDR3 totals 16 residues. Germline V gene sequence: CDR1 MDHEN, CDR2 SYDVKM. The V gene end was trimmed by 4 bases and the J gene end by 2 bases; junction bases not matched to a gene: 6. DNA for the CDR3: TGTGCCAGCAGTTCCCCGGGACAGGGCCCTGGAAACACCATATATTTT. This gives the protein CASSSPGQGPGNTIYF.

Worth noting for this clone: An end of the junction does not agree with germline; a read error may underlie this. The chain combines TRBV18 with TRBJ1-1, with 7 bases fitting TRBD1. The germline V gene encodes CDR1 KGHSH and CDR2 LQKENI. The CDR3 length is 14 residues. CDR3 DNA sequence: TGTGCCAGCTCACCAGACAGGGTGAAGACTGAAGCTTTCTTT. This translates into CASSPDRVKTEAFF.

This clone was seen a few times. This sequence joins TRBV7-7 and TRBJ1-1, with TRBD1 matching 7 bases. The V segment lost 5 bases and the J segment 0 bases; nucleotides outside the gene matches: 0. The germline gives CDR1 SSHAT, CDR2 FNYEAQ (reference sequence). This CDR3 comprises 13 residues. The CDR3 protein is CASSQGVNTEAFF. CDR3 DNA sequence: TGTGCCAGCAGCCAGGGGGTGAACACTGAAGCTTTCTTT.

This rearrangement joins TRBV27 to TRBJ2-3, with 7 bases that match TRBD2. The CDR3 sequence is 14 residues long. Germline CDR1 reads MNHEY; CDR2 reads SMNVEV (reference sequence). V dropped 5 bases and J dropped 8; count of bases not matched to a gene: 10. The chain's CDR3 is CASSPGTITGTQYF. The CDR3 coding sequence is TGTGCCAGCAGTCCCGGGACTATAACGGGTACGCAGTATTTT.

This chain links TRBV5-6 with TRBJ2-5, with 7 positions matching TRBD1. The J segment lost 2 bases and the V segment lost 4 bases, leaving 5 bases of the junction unmatched. Germline V gives CDR1 SGHDT, CDR2 YYEEEE. This CDR3 contains 14 residues. This chain's CDR3 is CASSGDSKQETQYF. CDR3 in DNA: TGTGCCAGCAGCGGGGACAGCAAACAAGAGACCCAGTACTTC.

This chain connects TRBV5-4 to TRBJ2-5; 7 nucleotides line up with TRBD2. The length of the CDR3 is 15 residues. Germline loops: CDR1 SGHNT, CDR2 YYREEE (reference sequence). Trimming removed 4 bases from V and 1 base from J; junction bases left unmatched: 7. CDR3 region: CASSLQLAPQETQYF. The CDR3 DNA follows: TGTGCCAGCAGCCTGCAACTAGCGCCCCAAGAGACCCAGTACTTC. Looking up the rest from reference TRBV5-4 and TRBJ2-5 gives the full variable domain: ETGVTQSPTHLIKTRGQQVTLRCSSQSGHNTVSWYQQALGQGPQFIFQYYREEENGRGNFPPRFSGLQFPNYSSELNVNALELDDSALYLCASSLQLAPQETQYFGPGTRLLVL.

This chain uses TRBV13 with TRBJ2-1, with a weak D call TRBD1 (6 bases). The CDR3 consists of 15 residues. The ends were cut back, 5 bases at V and 7 bases at J, with 18 bases in the middle. CDR1 is PRHDT and CDR2 is FYEKMQ in the germline V gene (reference sequence). The CDR3 nucleotides read TGTGCCAGCAGCCTACGACAGGAAAAAGGTAATGAGCAGTTCTTC. It codes for CASSLRQEKGNEQFF.

The V gene is TRBV10-3, the J gene TRBJ2-1, with TRBD2 matching over 10 bases. The germline V gene encodes CDR1 ENHRY and CDR2 SYGVKD. Losses at the gene ends were 2 bases for V and 3 bases for J; bases not matched to a gene: 1. CDR3 length: 15 residues. CDR3 nucleotide sequence: TGTGCCATCAGTGAGCTAGCGGGGGACTACAATGAGCAGTTCTTC. Amino acid sequence: CAISELAGDYNEQFF.

This clone showed up just once. V usage is TRBV5-4 and J usage is TRBJ2-5; 8 bases fit TRBD1. This CDR3 has 15 residues. Per the germline V gene, CDR1 is SGHNT and CDR2 is YYREEE (reference sequence). The junction had 9 bases not matched to a gene; V was cut back by 3 bases and J by 5 bases. CDR3 in amino acids: CASSSTGASVETQYF. Written as DNA, the CDR3 is TGTGCCAGCAGCTCGACAGGGGCATCGGTGGAGACCCAGTACTTC.

The V call is TRBV28, the J call TRBJ2-7; 11 bases line up with TRBD1. This CDR3 region has 15 residues. Germline trimming cut 2 bases from V and 1 base from J; bases unmatched to any gene: 1. The germline gives CDR1 MDHEN, CDR2 SYDVKM. The CDR3 reads CASSLGTGGSYEQYF. CDR3 DNA: TGTGCCAGCAGTTTAGGGACAGGGGGTTCCTACGAGCAGTACTTC.

The chain has TRBV7-9 and TRBJ2-3, with 12 positions matching TRBD1. The CDR3 contains 14 residues. In germline, CDR1 is SEHNR, CDR2 FQNEAQ (reference sequence). The V gene end was trimmed by 10 bases and the J gene end by 4 bases; junction bases not matched to a gene: 6. The CDR3 nucleotides read TGTGCCATCCGGGACAGGGGGCTGGCAGATACGCAGTATTTT. Protein product: CAIRDRGLADTQYF.

This sequence joins TRBV18 and TRBJ2-1, with 8 nucleotides matching TRBD1. CDR3 length: 16 amino acids. J lost 2 bases, V lost 0 bases, and 3 bases had no gene match. Looked up from germline, CDR1 is KGHSH and CDR2 is LQKENI. The CDR3 DNA follows: TGTGCCAGCTCACCACCGGGACAGGACGCCTACAATGAGCAGTTCTTC. Translation: CASSPPGQDAYNEQFF.

This chain joins TRBV5-1 and TRBJ2-2; 9 bases map to TRBD2. Trimming at V came to 4 bases and at J to 2 bases, leaving 3 bases not matched to a gene. The CDR3 consists of 15 residues. The germline gives CDR1 SGHRS, CDR2 YFSETQ. In DNA, the CDR3 is TGCGCCAGCAGCATGGGACTAGCTAACACCGGGGAGCTGTTTTTT. The encoded protein is CASSMGLANTGELFF.